The 28 T cell receptor beta chains presented below share a single source sample, sequenced in a study of T cells in Graves' hyperthyroidism and ophthalmopathy. What was amplified from RNA transcripts were TCR beta CDR3 regions. HTBI primers were the set used in a first-round RT-PCR of the TCR CDR3. One entry per CDR3 protein results from TCRdb running MiXCR on the multiplex PCR reads. The data contain hundreds of thousands of distinct CDR3 sequences, approximately 25% of them singletons. The sequencing sample was made of blood. These receptors were obtained from a woman under 40 with Graves' ophthalmopathy.

The CDR3 DNA follows: TGTGCCAGCAGCTCCCCCGGTTCGAGCGGGAGGCCCTACGAGCAGTACTTC. Residues: CASSSPGSSGRPYEQYF. The J gene is TRBJ2-7, the V gene TRBV11-2; TRBD2 matches at 9 bases. Germline CDR1 reads SGHAT; CDR2 reads FQNNGV. With V trimmed by 4 bases and J by 2 bases, 12 bases remained unmatched. The CDR3 sequence is 17 residues long.

This clonotype was counted at least ten times. The V and J genes are TRBV20-1 and TRBJ2-2; D unclear. Germline CDR1 DFQATT, CDR2 SNEGSKA (reference sequence). With 1 base removed from V and 3 bases from J, the gap between germline ends came to 9 bases. The CDR3 length is 14 residues. CDR3 region: CSARGSTDTGELFF. DNA for the CDR3: TGCAGTGCTAGAGGATCGACCGACACCGGGGAGCTGTTTTTT.

This clonotype has ten or more counts. The chain combines TRBV6-2 or TRBV6-3 with TRBJ2-7; perhaps TRBD1 as D (6 bases). Germline assignment: CDR1 MNHEY and CDR2 SVGEGT. The CDR3 sequence is 15 residues long. The V end was cut by 0 bases, the J end by 3 bases, with 12 bases between. The DNA of the CDR3 is TGTGCCAGCAGTTACTCCCAAACAGGGAACTACGAGCAGTACTTC. Its translation is CASSYSQTGNYEQYF.

This clonotype was seen more than once but under ten times. This chain uses TRBV18 with TRBJ2-7, with 9 bases that match TRBD1. Per the germline V gene, CDR1 is KGHSH and CDR2 is LQKENI. The CDR3 contains 15 residues. The V and J ends lost 3 bases and 3 bases, in that order; junction bases with no gene match: 6. Here the CDR3 DNA reads TGTGCCAGCTCACCGCCCGGGACAGGGTACTACGAGCAGTACTTC. Residues: CASSPPGTGYYEQYF.

The chain recombines TRBV7-9 with TRBJ2-7; D not resolved. Trimming shortened V by 1 base and J by 0 bases, and 7 bases separated the two germline ends. Germline loops: CDR1 SEHNR, CDR2 FQNEAQ (reference sequence). The CDR3 is 14 amino acids. CDR3 sequence: CASSLDRSSYEQYV. The CDR3 region has the DNA TGTGCCAGCAGCTTAGACAGAAGCTCCTACGAGCAGTACGTC.

This clonotype showed up many times. The V call is TRBV15, the J call TRBJ1-2; D perhaps matches TRBD1 (5 bases). V was clipped by 2 bases and J by 3 bases, with 7 bases between them. Germline CDR1 LNHNV, CDR2 YYDKDF (reference sequence). This CDR3 contains 13 residues. Here the CDR3 reads CATSRQGDYGYTF. The CDR3 nucleotides are TGTGCCACCAGCAGACAGGGAGACTATGGCTACACCTTC.

The CDR3 DNA reads TGCAGTGCTAGTATGGGGGGGCCATCGGACGAGCAGTACTTC. This encodes CSASMGGPSDEQYF. The chain couples TRBV20-1 to TRBJ2-7; D may be TRBD2 (7 bases). The CDR3 loop spans 14 amino acids. Trimming shortened V by 3 bases and J by 5 bases, and 17 bases separated the two germline ends. Germline V gene lookup returns CDR1 DFQATT and CDR2 SNEGSKA (reference sequence).

This clonotype was picked up a small number of times. The chain has TRBV5-1 and TRBJ2-5; maybe TRBD1 (6 bases). Deletions cut 0 bases from V and 5 bases from J, with 14 bases between. Germline V gene lookup returns CDR1 SGHRS and CDR2 YFSETQ. This CDR3 comprises 15 residues. This chain's CDR3 is CASSLDDRSWETQYF. CDR3 bases: TGCGCCAGCAGCTTGGACGACAGGAGCTGGGAGACCCAGTACTTC.

This clonotype has just a few counts. One base away lies a much larger clone, so this may be a sequencing read error. The rearrangement links TRBV5-1 to TRBJ2-2, with D possibly matching TRBD1 (6 bases). The CDR3 covers 15 residues. CDR1 is SGHRS, CDR2 YFSETQ, per germline. The CDR3 DNA reads TGCGCCAGCAGGAAGGGGGAATCGAACACCGGGGAGCTGTGTTTT. This sequence encodes CASRKGESNTGELCF.

As to this clonotype: An end of the junction differs from the germline gene, which may be a read error. The chain carries TRBV12-3 or TRBV12-4 and TRBJ2-2; 7 nucleotides align to TRBD1. The CDR3 totals 14 residues. This chain's CDR3 is CASSSGTDTGELFF. In DNA, the CDR3 is TGTGCTAGCAGTTCCGGGACAGACACCGGGGAGCTGTTTTTT.

This chain links TRBV12-3 or TRBV12-4 with TRBJ2-2; weak D call: TRBD1 (5 bases). V was trimmed by 6 bases and J by 5 bases, leaving 16 bases between them. The CDR3 extends over 15 amino acids. The CDR3: CASSQTGRATGELFF. The CDR3 DNA reads TGTGCCAGCAGCCAAACGGGCAGGGCTACCGGGGAGCTGTTTTTT.

The gene calls are TRBV2 and TRBJ2-7; D ambiguous. The CDR3 runs to 12 residues. With 6 bases removed from V and 2 bases from J, the gap between germline ends came to 8 bases. Germline loops: CDR1 SNHLY, CDR2 FYNNEI. Here the CDR3 reads CASRAPTYEQYF. Written as DNA, the CDR3 is TGTGCCAGCAGGGCACCGACCTACGAGCAGTACTTC.

This clonotype was seen at least ten times. CDR3 nucleotides: TGTGCCAGTACGGTCGGGTTGTTTGTGGGTGGCTACACCTTC. Translation gives CASTVGLFVGGYTF. The chain combines TRBV19 with TRBJ1-2; D ambiguous. V was trimmed by 7 bases and J by 7 bases, leaving 19 bases between them. This CDR3 spans 14 amino acids. Germline-derived CDR1 and CDR2 are LNHDA and SQIVND (reference sequence).

At least ten counts were recorded for this clonotype. The genes are TRBV14 and TRBJ2-5, with a weak D call TRBD2 (6 bases). The CDR3 covers 15 residues. V dropped 4 bases and J dropped 1 base, with 13 bases sitting between them. Looked up from germline, CDR1 is SGHDN and CDR2 is FVKESK. The CDR3 sequence is CASSPVAGIQETQYF. The CDR3 DNA follows: TGTGCCAGCAGCCCCGTCGCGGGGATCCAAGAGACCCAGTACTTC.

This clonotype has at least ten counts. This chain connects TRBV7-8 to TRBJ2-7; TRBD1 matches at 9 bases. The germline CDR1 and CDR2 sequences are SGHVS and FQNEAQ. The CDR3 has 15 amino acids. The V gene end was trimmed by 0 bases and the J gene end by 5 bases; junction bases not matched to a gene: 5. CDR3 sequence (DNA): TGTGCCAGCAGCTTAGCGGGACAGGGACACGACGAGCAGTACTTC. Amino acids: CASSLAGQGHDEQYF.

This clonotype has a count of ten or more. DNA for the CDR3: TGTGCCAGCAGTTACACCCCGGGGACGACTCAGCCCCAGCATTTT. Translation: CASSYTPGTTQPQHF. The V and J genes are TRBV6-5 and TRBJ1-5; possible D gene TRBD1, 5 bases. Looked up from germline, CDR1 is MNHEY and CDR2 is SVGAGI. V was clipped by 2 bases and J by 6 bases, with 14 bases between them. The CDR3 runs to 15 residues.

V is TRBV5-1 and J is TRBJ2-7; possible D gene TRBD1, 6 bases. The CDR3 sequence is 16 residues long. Germline-derived CDR1 and CDR2 are SGHRS and YFSETQ. The V end was cut by 4 bases, the J end by 0 bases, with 17 bases between. The CDR3 protein is CASSLGRRGFSYEQYF. In DNA, the CDR3 is TGCGCCAGCAGCCTTGGCCGCAGGGGTTTCTCCTACGAGCAGTACTTC.

Worth noting for this clonotype: A much bigger clone sits one base away, suggesting this may be a read error. This chain uses TRBV30 with TRBJ2-7; 7 positions agree with TRBD1. Germline loops: CDR1 GTSNPN, CDR2 SVGIG (reference sequence). The V and J ends lost 3 bases and 0 bases, in that order; junction bases with no gene match: 5. The CDR3 runs 14 residues. The CDR3 region is CAWRTGTASYEQYF. The CDR3 DNA is TGTGCCTGGAGGACAGGGACAGCCTCCTACGAGCAGTACTTC. Drawing the rest from reference TRBV30 and TRBJ2-7, the complete variable domain is SQTIHQWPATLVQPVGSPLSLECTVEGTSNPNLYWYRQAAGRGLQLLFYSVGIGQISSEVPQNLSASRPQDRQFILSSKKLLLSDSGFYLCAWRTGTASYEQYFGPGTRLTVT.

V gene TRBV6-5 combines with J gene TRBJ1-2; 8 bases fit TRBD1. This CDR3 comprises 14 residues. Losses at the gene ends were 4 bases for V and 6 bases for J; bases not matched to a gene: 7. Germline CDR1 is MNHEY and CDR2 is SVGAGI. This CDR3 is CASSLDRDYDGYTF. The DNA for the CDR3 is TGTGCCAGCAGTTTGGACAGGGATTATGATGGCTACACCTTC.

On this clonotype: Relative to the germline gene, one junction end is altered; a read error may explain this. The chain joins TRBV12-3 or TRBV12-4 to TRBJ2-5, with D uncertain. This CDR3 has 13 amino acids. CDR3 nucleotides: TGTGCCAGCAGTTTTTCTAGTGTGGAGACCCAGAACTTC. Translating gives CASSFSSVETQNF.

This clonotype has a count of ten or more. V and J are TRBV6-2 or TRBV6-3 and TRBJ1-2; D may be TRBD1 (6 bases). The germline CDR1 and CDR2 sequences are MNHEY and SVGEGT. This CDR3 has 13 residues. Between the trimmed V and J ends, which lost 6 bases and 5 bases, there was a span of 13 bases. CDR3 coding DNA: TGTGCCAGCAGCCCTGGACAGCAATATGGCTACACCTTC. Amino acids: CASSPGQQYGYTF.

This clonotype showed up many times. The chain is built from TRBV20-1 and TRBJ2-5, with 13 bases identical to TRBD2. From germline, CDR1 is DFQATT and CDR2 SNEGSKA (reference sequence). Trimming took 0 bases from V and 7 from J; bases not matched to a gene: 5. CDR3 size: 15 residues. The CDR3 DNA sequence: TGCAGTGCTAGAGATCCGTGGACTAGCGGGGGGACCCAGTACTTC. Translating it yields CSARDPWTSGGTQYF.

This clonotype occurred many times. The gene calls are TRBV6-2 or TRBV6-3 and TRBJ2-7; no definite D call. The length of the CDR3 is 13 residues. Trimming removed 0 bases from V and 7 bases from J, with 10 bases in between. Per germline, CDR1 MNHEY and CDR2 SVGEGT. In nucleotides, the CDR3 is TGTGCCAGCAGTTACTCAAGGATTTGGGAGCAGTACTTC. Its translation: CASSYSRIWEQYF.

In this sample, this clonotype turned up many times. The CDR3 loop reads CASSPTSGKRTQYF. CDR3 coding DNA: TGTGCCAGCAGTCCGACTAGCGGAAAGAGGACCCAGTACTTC. This chain connects TRBV6-5 to TRBJ2-5; 9 bases map to TRBD2. Germline CDR1 is MNHEY and CDR2 is SVGAGI. The V gene end was trimmed by 5 bases and the J gene end by 7 bases; junction bases not matched to a gene: 8. CDR3 length equals 14 residues.

This clonotype was counted ten times or more. CDR3 residues: CAIRRTPRDTEAFF. The CDR3 DNA is TGTGCCATCAGGAGGACCCCTCGGGACACTGAAGCTTTCTTT. The chain has TRBV10-3 and TRBJ1-1, with D uncertain. The CDR3 totals 14 residues. The ends were cut back, 6 bases at V and 3 bases at J, with 14 bases in the middle. Germline V gene data show CDR1 as ENHRY and CDR2 as SYGVKD.

This clonotype came up many times. The gene calls are TRBV12-3 or TRBV12-4 and TRBJ2-2; D is perhaps TRBD1 (6 bases). The CDR3 loop spans 15 amino acids. V gave up 7 bases and J gave up 0 bases, with 12 bases separating them. Here the CDR3 reads CASTSGTSNTGELFF. CDR3 nucleotide sequence: TGTGCCAGCACCTCCGGGACATCGAACACCGGGGAGCTGTTTTTT.

This clonotype has a count of ten or more. V gene TRBV12-3 or TRBV12-4 combines with J gene TRBJ1-1; D is undetermined. V lost 3 bases, J lost 6 bases, and 5 bases lay in between. There are 11 residues in the CDR3. CDR3: CASSFRPEAFF. In nucleotides, the CDR3 is TGTGCCAGCAGTTTTCGGCCTGAAGCTTTCTTT.

About this clonotype: Since a much larger clone is just one base distant, this may be a read error. The chain employs TRBV7-2 and TRBJ2-2; D possibly corresponds to TRBD2 (5 bases). The CDR3 contains 14 residues. CDR1 SGHTA and CDR2 FQGNSA come from the germline V gene. The DNA for the CDR3 is TGTGCCAGCAGCAAGACTGAGGGCACCGGGGAGCTGTGTTTT. Amino acid sequence: CASSKTEGTGELCF.